Given below is one TCR beta chain in context. The data derive from a study of naive and memory T cell subsets. Amplification of ligated cDNA took four PCR rounds with SP2 and nested alpha and beta constant primers. For blood and skin samples, reverse transcription used TCR alpha and beta constant primers. A single record per CDR3 protein comes from TCRdb applying MiXCR to the 5' RACE reads. The table has 30,000 or so distinct CDR3 sequences, roughly a sixth seen once. The CDR3 totals 15 residues. J lost 9 bases, V lost 7 bases, and 11 bases had no gene match. Germline V gene lookup returns CDR1 SGHRS and CDR2 YFSETQ. A UMI-containing oligonucleotide was joined by 3' ligation to the TCR cDNA template. Whole-blood samples were 2.5 to 3 ml of peripheral blood from healthy adult volunteers.

V usage is TRBV5-1 and J usage is TRBJ2-1; 12 bases map to TRBD2. This TCR derives from a female donor in good health. The CDR3 spells CASLWTSGADGEQFF. CDR3 nucleotide sequence: TGCGCCAGCTTGTGGACTAGCGGGGCCGACGGTGAGCAGTTCTTC.